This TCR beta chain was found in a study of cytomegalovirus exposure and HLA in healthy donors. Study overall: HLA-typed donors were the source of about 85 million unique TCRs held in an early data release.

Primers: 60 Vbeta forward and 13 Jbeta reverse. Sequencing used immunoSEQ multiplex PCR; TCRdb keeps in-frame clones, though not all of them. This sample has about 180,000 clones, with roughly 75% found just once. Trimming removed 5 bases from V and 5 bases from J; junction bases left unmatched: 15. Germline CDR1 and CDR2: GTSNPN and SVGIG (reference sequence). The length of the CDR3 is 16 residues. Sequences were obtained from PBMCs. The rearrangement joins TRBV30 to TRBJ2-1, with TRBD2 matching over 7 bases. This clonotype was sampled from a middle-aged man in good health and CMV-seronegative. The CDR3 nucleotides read TGTGCCTGGGTCCCCCCTTCGGTGGGGAGGGACAATGAGCAGTTCTTC. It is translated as CAWVPPSVGRDNEQFF.